Sequencing of this T cell receptor beta chain was carried out in a study of beta chain features in type 1 diabetes. Sorted populations all had greater than 95% purity. Of the isolated RNA, all was reverse transcribed, and so the sequenced material was expressed TCRB transcripts. Method: immunoSEQ multiplex PCR; TCRdb's copy keeps in-frame clones and lacks some. The sample contains under 350,000 clones, approximately 8% of which appear only once. This clone has a handful of counts. The sample taken for sequencing was central memory CD4+ T cells from blood. The sequence came from a woman between 18 and 29 years old in good health.

DNA of the CDR3: TGTGCCAGCAGCAGGAGACTCGATGGGAATGAGCAGTTCTTC. It translates to CASSRRLDGNEQFF. The rearrangement joins TRBV9 to TRBJ2-1; D call uncertain. The CDR3 consists of 14 residues. Trimming shortened V by 4 bases and J by 7 bases, and 15 bases separated the two germline ends. Germline CDR1 and CDR2: SGDLS and YYNGEE.